The T cell receptor (beta chain) described here comes from a study of T cell responses to AZD1222 COVID-19 vaccine. General study findings and limits: The study reported that nearly half of spike-specific TCRs target unmutated variant regions. Clonal diversity was possibly underestimated; the donors were predominantly white British and more often female. The study identified only five or six AZD1222 recipients as seropositive at baseline. Regions 160-218 and 743-854 held dominance among vaccine-associated CD4 TCRs, which spanned spike.

A remark on this clone: Antigen: not known.

This CDR3 has 16 amino acids. Trimming pared 0 bases from V and 9 bases from J, leaving 15 bases between. In germline, CDR1 is ENHRY, CDR2 SYGVKD. Using immunoSEQ multiplex PCR, the repertoire was profiled, and TCRdb retains in-frame clones only, with some absent. This table holds 70,000 to 95,000 clones, roughly 91% found once. The V call is TRBV10-3, the J call TRBJ1-6, with D perhaps matching TRBD1 (5 bases). This sample comprised peripheral blood, obtained on day 0 of MenACWY control vaccination. The TCR originated in an adult in good health. The CDR3 DNA follows: TGTGCCATCAGTGAGTCCTACAGCGGGGGAAGTTCACCCCTCCACTTT. Translated, it gives CAISESYSGGSSPLHF.